Following are 13 T cell receptor beta chains from one sample sequenced in a study of CD8 T cells in Susac syndrome. When the RNA was reverse transcribed, random hexamers were used with an input of 0.5 to 1 ug. Via MiXCR, TCRdb re-called the immunoSEQ multiplex PCR reads, giving one row per CDR3 protein. This sample yields about 140,000 distinct CDR3 sequences, of which approximately 95% are seen a single time; over 0.09% belongs to the top ten. Sequencing used CD4+ T cells from PBMCs. The receptors derive from a human donor with multiple sclerosis.

The J gene is TRBJ1-1, the V gene TRBV2; D is possibly TRBD1 (6 bases). The length of the CDR3 is 15 residues. Germline CDR1 SNHLY, CDR2 FYNNEI. V lost 2 bases and J lost 4, with 14 bases in between. The CDR3 loop reads CASSESWGLGTEAFF. In DNA form, the CDR3 reads TGTGCCAGCAGTGAATCTTGGGGGCTCGGCACTGAAGCTTTCTTT.

The rearrangement joins TRBV20-1 to TRBJ2-7, with D unresolved. In germline, CDR1 is DFQATT, CDR2 SNEGSKA (reference sequence). The CDR3 runs to 12 residues. The V gene lost 5 bases and the J gene lost 0 bases, with 8 bases spanning the gap. As DNA, the CDR3 is TGCAGTGCTGGGTACGCCTCCTACGAGCAGTACTTC. Protein product: CSAGYASYEQYF.

The V call is TRBV11-2, the J call TRBJ2-5; D could derive from TRBD1 or TRBD2 (6 bases each). The germline V gene encodes CDR1 SGHAT and CDR2 FQNNGV. This CDR3 is 14 amino acids long. V dropped 2 bases and J dropped 5 bases, with 12 bases sitting between them. CDR3 sequence (DNA): TGTGCCAGCAGCTTATGGGGGGCCGGGGAGACCCAGTACTTC. This translates into CASSLWGAGETQYF.

The chain recombines TRBV9 with TRBJ2-3, with D perhaps TRBD1 (6 bases). The CDR3 runs 15 residues. Germline values: CDR1 SGDLS, CDR2 YYNGEE. V shed 6 bases and J shed 2 bases, with 16 bases lying between them. The CDR3 loop is CASTEDRSLTDTQYF. In DNA, the CDR3 is TGTGCCAGCACCGAAGACAGGTCCCTCACAGATACGCAGTATTTT.

The CDR3 here is CASSKQPGETQYF. The DNA for the CDR3 is TGTGCCAGCAGCAAACAACCCGGGGAGACCCAGTACTTC. The chain joins TRBV7-2 to TRBJ2-5; D remains unclear. The CDR3 loop spans 13 amino acids. The V end lost 5 bases, the J end lost 5 bases, and 12 bases lay between the germline ends. Looked up from germline, CDR1 is SGHTA and CDR2 is FQGNSA.

The V and J genes are TRBV12-3 or TRBV12-4 and TRBJ1-1, with D perhaps matching TRBD1 (5 bases). Trimming took off 4 bases at V and 11 bases at J, with 5 bases between the two ends. The CDR3 spans 9 residues. The CDR3 DNA follows: TGTGCCAGCAGTTCAGGGGCTTTCTTT. Its translation: CASSSGAFF.

The count of this clonotype is one. J is TRBJ1-1 and V is TRBV3-1; the D gene is possibly TRBD1 (6 bases). Germline V gene data show CDR1 as LGHDT and CDR2 as YNNKEL (reference sequence). This CDR3 region has 15 residues. V lost 8 bases to trimming and J lost 0 bases, with 16 bases between them. In nucleotides, the CDR3 is TGTGCCAGCTCGCTACAGGGAGGCATGAACACTGAAGCTTTCTTT. Encoded protein: CASSLQGGMNTEAFF.

This chain joins TRBV5-1 and TRBJ2-3, with D perhaps TRBD1 or TRBD2 (5 bases each). CDR3 size: 15 residues. Germline CDR1 reads SGHRS; CDR2 reads YFSETQ. Trimming shortened V by 4 bases and J by 4 bases, and 16 bases separated the two germline ends. CDR3: CASSVGPTSADTQYF. CDR3 nucleotide sequence: TGCGCCAGCAGCGTGGGACCAACTAGTGCAGATACGCAGTATTTT.

The V call is TRBV3-1, the J call TRBJ1-2; the D gene is possibly TRBD1 (6 bases). Trimming left V 4 bases short and J 8 bases short, with 23 bases between. This CDR3 region has 16 residues. CDR1 and CDR2 from the germline V gene are LGHDT and YNNKEL (reference sequence). This CDR3 is CASSPWLERGASGYTF. As DNA, the CDR3 is TGTGCCAGCAGCCCCTGGCTTGAGCGGGGGGCTTCGGGCTACACCTTC.

This chain uses TRBV24-1 with TRBJ1-5; TRBD1 matches 7 bases. Germline CDR1 reads KGHDR; CDR2 reads SFDVKD. The J segment lost 4 bases and the V segment lost 6 bases, leaving 2 bases of the junction unmatched. The CDR3 extends over 13 amino acids. CDR3 DNA sequence: TGTGCCACCAGTCCACAGGGGAATCAGCCCCAGCATTTT. It translates to CATSPQGNQPQHF.

This clonotype came up a few times. The V call is TRBV7-9, the J call TRBJ2-7, with 11 positions matching TRBD1. This CDR3 is 13 amino acids long. V lost 7 bases and J lost 8; bases outside the gene matches: 7. CDR1 is SEHNR and CDR2 is FQNEAQ in the germline V gene (reference sequence). The CDR3, as DNA: TGTGCCAGCAACGAGGGGGACAGGGGGAAGCAGTACTTC. This codes for CASNEGDRGKQYF.

The chain uses TRBV29-1 and TRBJ2-2; no firm D call. The CDR3 spans 14 residues. Germline CDR1 SQVTM, CDR2 ANQGSEA. The V and J ends lost 6 bases and 0 bases respectively, with 11 bases between them. The CDR3 DNA reads as TGCAGCGTAGGTGGCAGAACGAACACCGGGGAGCTGTTTTTT. As protein: CSVGGRTNTGELFF.

The genes are TRBV6-1 and TRBJ1-1; D perhaps matches TRBD1 (6 bases). The ends were cut back, 4 bases at V and 4 bases at J, with 13 bases in the middle. The CDR3 is 14 residues long. Germline lookup yields CDR1 MNHNS and CDR2 SASEGT. CDR3 bases: TGTGCCAGCAGTGCGAGAACAGGGTCCACTGAAGCTTTCTTT. This codes for CASSARTGSTEAFF.